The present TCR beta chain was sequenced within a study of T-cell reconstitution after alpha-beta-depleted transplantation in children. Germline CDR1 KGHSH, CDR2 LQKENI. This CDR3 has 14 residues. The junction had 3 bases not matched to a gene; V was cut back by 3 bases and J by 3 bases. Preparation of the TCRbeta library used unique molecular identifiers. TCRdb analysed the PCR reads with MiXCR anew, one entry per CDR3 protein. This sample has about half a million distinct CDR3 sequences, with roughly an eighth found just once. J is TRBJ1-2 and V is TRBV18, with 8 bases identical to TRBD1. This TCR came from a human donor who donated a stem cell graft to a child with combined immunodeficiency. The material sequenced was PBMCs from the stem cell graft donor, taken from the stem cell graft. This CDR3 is CASSPSDRDYGYTF. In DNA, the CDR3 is TGTGCCAGCTCACCCTCGGACAGGGACTATGGCTACACCTTC.